One and the same sample provided the 15 T cell receptor beta chains below, sequenced in a study of cytomegalovirus exposure and HLA in healthy donors. Use of 60 Vbeta and 13 Jbeta primers characterized the PCR. The protocol was immunoSEQ multiplex PCR, while the TCRdb copy is restricted to in-frame clones and leaves out a portion. The sample lists 200,000 or so clones; around 86% were seen once. The material sequenced was PBMCs. Receptors originate from a man aged 35 to 55 in good health and CMV-seropositive.

The chain is built from TRBV7-9 and TRBJ2-5; 10 positions match TRBD2. In germline, CDR1 is SEHNR, CDR2 FQNEAQ (reference sequence). V shed 3 bases, J shed 5 bases, and the junction held 3 bases outside the gene matches. The CDR3 extends over 14 amino acids. CDR3 coding DNA: TGTGCCAGCAGCTTGAGCGGGGGGGCCGAGACCCAGTACTTC. Protein sequence: CASSLSGGAETQYF.

CDR3 sequence: CASSLDPGGYEQYF. The CDR3, as DNA: TGCGCCAGCAGCTTGGATCCAGGGGGCTACGAGCAGTACTTC. This chain joins TRBV5-1 and TRBJ2-7; 7 nucleotides match TRBD1. The V gene's germline CDR1 is SGHRS and CDR2 YFSETQ. The CDR3 spans 14 residues. Trimming at V came to 0 bases and at J to 3 bases, leaving 3 bases not matched to a gene.

This clone was observed a single time. This chain links TRBV15 with TRBJ2-7; no clear D. The CDR3 has 14 amino acids. V gave up 0 bases and J gave up 2 bases, with 8 bases separating them. CDR1 LNHNV and CDR2 YYDKDF come from the germline V gene (reference sequence). DNA for the CDR3: TGTGCCACCAGCAGAGAACAGAGCACCTACGAGCAGTACTTC. As protein: CATSREQSTYEQYF. Full variable domain (rest looked up from reference TRBV15 and TRBJ2-7): DAMVIQNPRYQVTQFGKPVTLSCSQTLNHNVMYWYQQKSSQAPKLLFHYYDKDFNNEADTPDNFQSRRPNTSFCFLDIRSPGLGDTAMYLCATSREQSTYEQYFGPGTRLTVT.

The rearrangement links TRBV19 to TRBJ1-2; TRBD1 is a possible D gene (5 bases). Germline CDR1 reads LNHDA; CDR2 reads SQIVND (reference sequence). Trimming shortened V by 5 bases and J by 4 bases, and 11 bases separated the two germline ends. The CDR3 consists of 13 residues. CDR3 coding DNA: TGTGCCAGTAGTCGGGGGGGGACCTATGGCTACACCTTC. As protein: CASSRGGTYGYTF.

V and J are TRBV11-2 and TRBJ1-3; tentative D call: TRBD1 (6 bases). The germline V gene encodes CDR1 SGHAT and CDR2 FQNNGV. The germline V and J ends were trimmed by 10 bases and 7 bases, with 14 bases remaining between them. This CDR3 spans 12 amino acids. The CDR3 bases are TGTGCCACCCGGGGGGGGGCGAACACCATATATTTT. This translates into CATRGGANTIYF. Full variable domain (outside the CDR3, taken from reference TRBV11-2 and TRBJ1-3): EAGVAQSPRYKIIEKRQSVAFWCNPISGHATLYWYQQILGQGPKLLIQFQNNGVVDDSQLPKDRFSAERLKGVDSTLKIQPAKLEDSAVYLCATRGGANTIYFGEGSWLTVV.

The chain employs TRBV28 and TRBJ1-1; 9 nucleotides match TRBD1. This CDR3 is built from 16 residues. The germline V gene has CDR1 MDHEN and CDR2 SYDVKM. Trimming at V came to 3 bases and at J to 3 bases, leaving 8 bases not matched to a gene. CDR3 loop: CASSLILGTGYTEAFF. The CDR3, as DNA: TGTGCCAGCAGTTTGATACTCGGGACAGGGTACACTGAAGCTTTCTTT.

V gene TRBV11-2 combines with J gene TRBJ2-5, with D possibly matching TRBD2 (5 bases). Germline lookup yields CDR1 SGHAT and CDR2 FQNNGV. CDR3 size: 16 residues. Trimming cost V 1 base and J 5 bases, with 17 bases left between them. CDR3 amino acids: CASSLVGFGTRETQYF. The CDR3 DNA reads TGTGCCAGCAGCTTAGTGGGTTTCGGCACTAGGGAGACCCAGTACTTC.

This chain links TRBV30 with TRBJ2-5; a possible D gene is TRBD1 (6 bases). This CDR3 spans 15 amino acids. Germline V CDR1 and CDR2: GTSNPN, SVGIG (reference sequence). Trimming left V 0 bases short and J 1 base short, with 12 bases between. CDR3 loop: CAWSVQGGPQETQYF. The CDR3 bases are TGTGCCTGGAGTGTACAAGGGGGACCCCAAGAGACCCAGTACTTC.

The J gene is TRBJ2-7, the V gene TRBV9; D possibly corresponds to TRBD1 (5 bases). Trimming pared 6 bases from V and 3 bases from J, leaving 16 bases between. The V gene's germline CDR1 is SGDLS and CDR2 YYNGEE. The CDR3 is made up of 14 amino acids. The CDR3 nucleotides are TGTGCCAGCACCCCTTCGCAGGGCGACTACGAGCAGTACTTC. It encodes CASTPSQGDYEQYF.

This clone occurred once. This chain uses TRBV5-4 with TRBJ2-3; a possible D gene is TRBD1 (7 bases). The CDR3 covers 15 residues. V lost 1 base, J lost 2 bases, and 11 bases lay in between. Per the germline V gene, CDR1 is SGHNT and CDR2 is YYREEE (reference sequence). CDR3 residues: CASSLWRGLTDTQYF. In nucleotides, the CDR3 is TGTGCCAGCAGCTTGTGGAGGGGGCTCACAGATACGCAGTATTTT.

The chain has TRBV19 and TRBJ2-5, with a tentative D call TRBD1 (7 bases). The J call is uncertain, as TRBJ2-7 better fits the DNA end. The CDR3 spans 15 residues. Germline V CDR1 and CDR2: LNHDA, SQIVND (reference sequence). CDR3 DNA: TGTGCCAGTAGTACCAACTCAGGGGGGAGCTACGAGCAGTACTTC. This encodes CASSTNSGGSYEQYF.

The V and J genes are TRBV14 and TRBJ2-2; 11 nucleotides align to TRBD1. With 4 bases clipped from V and 2 bases from J, the junction kept 6 bases outside the gene matches. The CDR3 length is 17 residues. The germline gives CDR1 SGHDN, CDR2 FVKESK. CDR3 region: CASSLRDRGSNTGELFF. CDR3 DNA: TGTGCCAGCAGCCTACGGGACAGGGGGAGTAACACCGGGGAGCTGTTTTTT.

The V gene is TRBV7-2, the J gene TRBJ2-5; D unresolved. V dropped 5 bases and J dropped 5 bases, with 6 bases sitting between them. Germline CDR1 and CDR2: SGHTA and FQGNSA. The CDR3 length is 11 residues. The CDR3 coding sequence is TGTGCCAGCAGCAATGCGGAGACCCAGTACTTC. This codes for CASSNAETQYF.

V and J are TRBV5-1 and TRBJ1-6; D remains ambiguous. CDR1 is SGHRS and CDR2 is YFSETQ in the germline V gene. Trimming took off 0 bases at V and 15 bases at J, with 19 bases between the two ends. This CDR3 is 15 amino acids long. The CDR3 loop is CASSLESAADSDLHF. As DNA, the CDR3 is TGCGCCAGCAGCTTGGAGAGCGCGGCCGATTCAGACCTCCACTTT.

Turning to this clone: An end of the junction differs from the germline gene, which may be a read error. The chain has TRBV7-7 and TRBJ2-3; 9 bases align to TRBD2. Germline CDR1 and CDR2: SSHAT and FNYEAQ (reference sequence). The CDR3 loop spans 15 amino acids. The CDR3 DNA follows: TGTGCTAGCAGCTTAGGGCGGGGGGGCCCAGATACGCAGTATTTT. Encoded protein: CASSLGRGGPDTQYF.